This paragraph covers one T cell receptor (beta chain) sequence. The antigen this receptor binds is unknown. No per-base quality is available; no much larger clone lies one base away. The treatment or condition label for this specimen denotes: roughly 11-day PBMC culture with coronavirus spike peptide pools or control peptides (ViraFEST assay). CD4+ T cells from unexposed donors were collected before the COVID-19 pandemic (2011-2018). To expand antigen-specific T cells with peptide pools and then pick out the expanded clonotypes through TCR sequencing, the study relied on the ViraFEST assay. Each well held roughly 2.2 million PBMCs cultured in IMDM containing approximately 5% human AB serum and roughly 10 IU/ml IL-2, with around 9.2 ug/ml peptide pools added. On days 3 and 7, half of the culture medium was replaced with fresh IL-2-containing medium. CD4+ T cells were isolated after approximately ten days of culture through negative selection using the EasySep CD4+ T cell isolation kit. Unexposed donor CD4+ T cells were tested for reactivity to SARS-CoV-2 S and N and four common cold coronavirus spike pools, as cell number allowed. PBMCs were separated from whole blood using Ficoll-Paque Plus gradient centrifugation and then either used fresh or cryopreserved at -140C. Each culture condition was generally run in triplicate wells. The leukapheresis product used for the unexposed donors was purchased from a commercial source.

Compared with germline, V lacks 5 bases and J lacks 4 bases; bases without a gene match: 7. Based on the germline V gene, the CDR1 and CDR2 sequences are MNHNS and SASEGT. The CDR3 holds 14 amino acids from the cysteine to the phenylalanine. Only the CDR3 part of the read is kept: 42 bases, read in frame from the first base. These data come from a study of vaccination and CD4 T cells after COVID-19 (dated by TCRdb to between 2020 and 2023). About the investigation overall: The convalescent cohort comprised six males and four females, including two Hispanic individuals, seven Caucasians, two Asians and one multiracial person. The spike-specific CD4+ TCR repertoire was compared before and after mRNA vaccination in over 9 COVID-19 convalescent patients and a few infection-naive healthy vaccine recipients. Overlapping spike peptide pools from SARS-CoV-2 and from the common cold coronaviruses HCoV-NL63, HCoV-OC43 and HCoV-229E were used as culture stimuli. An earlier paper using these donors assessed, at the TCR clonotype level, memory CD4+ T cell crossreactivity between SARS-CoV-2 and common cold coronavirus spike proteins. Post-COVID blood samples were collected from convalescent patients a median of approximately 100 days after diagnosis, with a range of about 35 to 170 days. In control cultures, a CEFX viral epitope pool was used as positive control, an HIV-1 Nef peptide pool was used as negative control, or no peptide was added. Post-vaccine blood samples were obtained a median of around 74 days after the second vaccine dose, with a range of roughly 13 to 250 days. Two doses of either the Pfizer-BioNTech BNT162b2 vaccine (n=8) or the Moderna mRNA-1273 vaccine (n=2) were administered to participants.

Study-wide findings and limitations: In convalescent patients, a median 86.3% of post-vaccine SARS-CoV-2-reactive clones were detected only after vaccination, suggesting vaccine-specific priming. An increase in the median number of SARS-CoV-2-reactive clonotypes from 21 after infection to roughly 39 after vaccination was observed, but the change was not found to be significant. Of the vaccine-specific clones in convalescent patients, 304 of 307, or nearly all, reacted only to SARS-CoV-2 spike and did not cross-react with common cold coronaviruses. Relatively few convalescent patients were included in the study, and early timepoints after natural infection were not analyzed.

Library preparation employed PCR. TCR sequencing of DNA from cultured CD4+ T cells used the Oncomine TCR Beta short-read assay at the Johns Hopkins FTIC core. Genomic DNA was extracted from the cultured CD4+ T cells with the QIAamp micro DNA kit. Oncomine TCR Beta libraries made from cultured CD4+ T cells were pooled using unique dual indexes and sequenced on an Illumina iSeq 100. Regarding the original processing steps: Non-productive sequences were filtered out, and CDR3s that did not start with C, did not end with F or W, or were shorter than 7 amino acids were discarded. Antigen-specific clonotypes were identified using the MANAFEST web application through comparison of peptide-stimulated wells with reference and other culture wells. To be called positive, a clone needed an FDR below 0.05, an odds ratio above 5, and a productive frequency above 0.1% in at least two of three replicate wells. A clonotype counted as cross-reactive if it showed significant expansion both in the SARS-CoV-2 spike wells and in at least one common cold coronavirus spike condition. CDR3 homology was assessed with Levenshtein distances (stringdist) and unrooted phylogenetic trees (ape) in R version 3.6.1. In-frame beta chains were kept once TCRdb had trimmed the public reads at Q25 with fastp and called clones with MiXCR. Every distinct CDR3 protein forms one entry, paired with its most common genes and DNA. TCRdb's processing, not the authors' own work, is the source of the V and J calls. The sample table contains about 8,400 distinct CDR3 sequences; only one count was recorded for about 45% of them. The biggest ten clones account for under 25% of the sample.

This clonotype originated in a human donor in good health. Sequencing was carried out using CD4+ T cells from blood, cultured in vitro. Rearrangement joined TRBV6-1 to TRBJ1-2; the central 7 bases match TRBD1. Read as DNA, the sequence is TGTGCCAGCAGTCAAGACAGGGAAGCCTATGGCTACACCTTC. The translation is CASSQDREAYGYTF.